What follows are 29 T cell receptor beta chains derived from one specimen sequenced in a study of CD8+CD57+ T cells in acquired aplastic anemia. By flow cytometry, patients selected for sequencing had shown an expansion of CD8+CD57+ cells. CDR3 and TCR beta VDJ profiling relied on a genomic DNA template. MiXCR, applied by TCRdb to the reads, yields one record per CDR3 protein. The sample holds fewer than 250,000 distinct CDR3 sequences, around 43% seen once. The sequenced material came from sorted CD4+, CD8+, or CD8+CD57+ T cells (not recorded which) from PBMCs. All receptors come from a human donor with aplastic anemia.

The genes are TRBV30 and TRBJ2-5; no clear D. Trimming took 3 bases from V and 3 from J, leaving 14 bases between them. CDR3 length equals 14 residues. Per germline, CDR1 GTSNPN and CDR2 SVGIG (reference sequence). Written as DNA, the CDR3 is TGTGCCTGGAGGGATTCGCAAATAGAAGAGACCCAGTACTTC. This translates into CAWRDSQIEETQYF.

In the case of this clonotype: A much larger clone differs by one base, so this may be a read error. As the CDR3 is not closed by the conserved phenylalanine or tryptophan, this likely results from a read error. This rearrangement joins TRBV7-9 to TRBJ2-7; 12 bases are shared with TRBD1. The V and J ends lost 1 base and 10 bases, in that order; junction bases with no gene match: 5. Germline V gene lookup returns CDR1 SEHNR and CDR2 FQNEAQ (reference sequence). The CDR3 is made up of 14 amino acids. CDR3 nucleotides: TGTGCCAGCAGCTTAGGGGGACAGGGGGCGTCTCAGTACCTC. Its protein product is CASSLGGQGASQYL.

In this sample, this clonotype turned up many times. J is TRBJ1-5 and V is TRBV6-1, with a tentative D call TRBD1 (5 bases). Germline V lookup: CDR1 MNHNS, CDR2 SASEGT. V was cut by 2 bases and J by 7 bases, with 21 bases left in between. The CDR3 is 17 amino acids. This chain's CDR3 is CASSEWPGRSARQPQHF. The CDR3 DNA reads as TGTGCCAGCAGTGAATGGCCGGGACGGTCGGCAAGGCAGCCCCAGCATTTT.

There are many counts of this clonotype. This sequence joins TRBV6-4 and TRBJ1-1; unclear D gene. V was clipped by 1 base and J by 2 bases, with 5 bases between them. This CDR3 comprises 13 residues. In germline, CDR1 is MRHNA, CDR2 SNTAGT. This CDR3 is CASSDYSNTEAFF. Here the CDR3 DNA reads TGTGCCAGCAGTGACTACAGCAACACTGAAGCTTTCTTT.

Here the CDR3 reads CASSLVETEAFF. DNA of the CDR3: TGTGCCAGCAGCTTAGTCGAGACTGAAGCTTTCTTT. The chain recombines TRBV7-3 with TRBJ1-1; D unclear. V lost 2 bases to trimming and J lost 5 bases, with 6 bases between them. The CDR3 runs 12 residues. The germline V gene encodes CDR1 SGHTA and CDR2 FQGTGA.

Of note for this clonotype: At one of its ends the junction is not consistent with the germline gene, which may arise from a read error. The V call is TRBV20-1, the J call TRBJ2-3, with a tentative D call TRBD2 (6 bases). CDR3 size: 13 residues. Germline values: CDR1 DFQATT, CDR2 SNEGSKA (reference sequence). The CDR3 loop reads CSTSNPRGGTQYF. CDR3 in DNA: TGCAGTACTAGCAACCCGCGGGGCGGTACGCAGTATTTT.

The J gene is TRBJ2-1, the V gene TRBV15; D is tentatively TRBD1 or TRBD2 (5 bases each). Germline V gives CDR1 LNHNV, CDR2 YYDKDF (reference sequence). CDR3 length: 16 amino acids. V was pared by 3 bases and J by 0 bases, with 12 bases between. CDR3 protein: CATSSYAGSSYNEQFF. In nucleotides, the CDR3 is TGTGCCACCAGCAGTTACGCAGGGAGCTCCTACAATGAGCAGTTCTTC.

This chain joins TRBV4-2 and TRBJ2-2; no reliable D call. The germline V gene has CDR1 LGHNA and CDR2 YNFKEQ. The ends were cut back, 1 base at V and 3 bases at J, with 3 bases in the middle. CDR3 size: 13 residues. CDR3 in amino acids: CASSQGYTGELFF. The DNA of the CDR3 is TGTGCCAGCAGCCAAGGTTACACCGGGGAGCTGTTTTTT.

Concerning this clonotype: No conserved phenylalanine or tryptophan ends this CDR3, so it is likely a read error. Because the CDR3's place on the DNA is in doubt, the DNA is left out and the CDR3 is given as listed by TCRdb. This chain links TRBV29-1 with TRBJ1-1. The CDR3 is 9 amino acids long, termini counted. Germline-derived CDR1 and CDR2 are SQVTM and ANQGSEA. CDR3 sequence reads: CSVDREGYY.

The gene calls are TRBV10-3 and TRBJ1-2; a weak D match, TRBD1 (5 bases). The CDR3 extends over 13 amino acids. V lost 0 bases and J 6 bases, leaving 8 bases between the germline ends. Looked up from germline, CDR1 is ENHRY and CDR2 is SYGVKD. The CDR3, as DNA: TGTGCCATCAGTGAGTCGGGGCAGAATGGCTACACCTTC. Protein product: CAISESGQNGYTF.

The chain employs TRBV10-3 and TRBJ1-5; D call uncertain. V lost 0 bases to trimming and J lost 2 bases, with 5 bases between them. Looked up from germline, CDR1 is ENHRY and CDR2 is SYGVKD. The CDR3 extends over 14 amino acids. The CDR3 sequence: CAISESSGNQPQHF. CDR3 nucleotides: TGTGCCATCAGTGAGTCTTCGGGCAATCAGCCCCAGCATTTT.

Concerning this clonotype: A read error may be the cause here, since a much bigger clone is one base away. Given the absence of the conserved phenylalanine or tryptophan at the CDR3 end, a read error is likely. This chain connects TRBV6-5 to TRBJ2-7, with TRBD1 matching over 8 bases. Germline V gene sequence: CDR1 MNHEY, CDR2 SVGAGI. J lost 3 bases, V lost 7 bases, and 8 bases had no gene match. CDR3 size: 14 residues. CDR3 protein: CASTFGQGGYEQYS. For the CDR3, the DNA is TGTGCCAGCACTTTCGGACAGGGTGGCTACGAGCAGTACTCC.

With respect to this clonotype: One junction end disagrees with the germline gene, perhaps due to a read error. The rearrangement joins TRBV5-1 to TRBJ2-7; D assignment may be TRBD1 or TRBD2 (5 bases each). Germline V gene sequence: CDR1 SGHRS, CDR2 YFSETQ. The CDR3 sequence is 15 residues long. The CDR3 DNA follows: TGCGCCAGCAGCTTGGGCTGGGACGGAGACTACGAGCTGTACTTC. Its protein product is CASSLGWDGDYELYF.

Of note for this clonotype: One end of the junction is discordant with germline, which a read error may explain. The CDR3 DNA is TGTGCCAGCAATGACCTAAGGGACAGGGGACTCAGCTATGGCTACACCTTT. Protein: CASNDLRDRGLSYGYTF. The chain employs TRBV2 and TRBJ1-2, with 10 nucleotides matching TRBD1. The CDR3 covers 17 residues. Per the germline V gene, CDR1 is SNHLY and CDR2 is FYNNEI.

This clonotype came up many times. This sequence joins TRBV5-8 and TRBJ2-7; 7 bases are a match to TRBD1. The CDR3 is 15 residues long. The J segment lost 0 bases and the V segment lost 1 base, leaving 4 bases of the junction unmatched. The germline V gene has CDR1 SGHTS and CDR2 YDEGEE. For the CDR3, the DNA is TGTGCCAGCAGCTTGTGGCAGGGGGACTCCTACGAGCAGTACTTC. Amino acid sequence: CASSLWQGDSYEQYF.

Details on this clonotype: A single base separates this from a much larger clone, so it may be a read error. J is TRBJ2-5 and V is TRBV19; the D gene is possibly TRBD2 (7 bases). This CDR3 has 15 residues. Germline CDR1 is LNHDA and CDR2 is SQIVND (reference sequence). Trimming pared 4 bases from V and 5 bases from J, leaving 17 bases between. CDR3 region: CASSTHGGLRETQYF. The CDR3 bases are TGTGCCAGTAGTACCCACGGGGGGCTTCGGGAGACCCAGTACTTC.

This clonotype was counted ten times or more. This chain connects TRBV7-9 to TRBJ1-4, with a possible D match to TRBD1 (6 bases). CDR1 and CDR2 (germline): SEHNR, FQNEAQ (reference sequence). Trimming stripped 6 bases from V and 7 bases from J, with 15 bases between. The CDR3 is 14 amino acids. The CDR3 DNA follows: TGTGCCAGCAGTCCTACAGGGACTGTTGAAAAACTGTTTTTT. Translated, it gives CASSPTGTVEKLFF. The full variable domain, in which reference TRBV7-9 and TRBJ1-4 provide the parts outside the CDR3, is DTGVSQNPRHKITKRGQNVTFRCDPISEHNRLYWYRQTLGQGPEFLTYFQNEAQLEKSRLLSDRFSAERPKGSFSTLEIQRTEQGDSAMYLCASSPTGTVEKLFFGSGTQLSVL.

The V call is TRBV30, the J call TRBJ1-1; D is ambiguous. This CDR3 has 13 amino acids. Trimming took 8 bases from V and 1 from J, leaving 14 bases between them. CDR1 is GTSNPN and CDR2 is SVGIG in the germline V gene (reference sequence). CDR3 sequence: CARQAASNTEAFF. In DNA form, the CDR3 reads TGTGCCCGCCAGGCGGCCTCGAACACTGAAGCTTTCTTT.

This clonotype was found many times. This chain joins TRBV29-1 and TRBJ2-6; tentatively, D is TRBD2 (5 bases). Germline V gene sequence: CDR1 SQVTM, CDR2 ANQGSEA. The germline V and J ends were trimmed by 5 bases and 0 bases, with 8 bases remaining between them. This CDR3 has 14 residues. The CDR3 region is CSVLGSSGANVLTF. In DNA, the CDR3 is TGCAGCGTTCTAGGGAGCTCTGGGGCCAACGTCCTGACTTTC. The whole variable domain, remainder taken from reference TRBV29-1 and TRBJ2-6, is SAVISQKPSRDICQRGTSLTIQCQVDSQVTMMFWYRQQPGQSLTLIATANQGSEATYESGFVIDKFPISRPNLTFSTLTVSNMSPEDSSIYLCSVLGSSGANVLTFGAGSRLTVL.

The rearrangement joins TRBV9 to TRBJ2-1, with 8 bases identical to TRBD2. CDR1 and CDR2 from the germline V gene are SGDLS and YYNGEE. CDR3 length: 16 amino acids. The junction had 14 bases not matched to a gene; V was cut back by 7 bases and J by 5 bases. The CDR3 DNA reads TGTGCCAGCGGCATAGTAGGACTAGCTCGTCACAATGAGCAGTTCTTC. This codes for CASGIVGLARHNEQFF. Full variable domain (rest looked up from reference TRBV9 and TRBJ2-1): DSGVTQTPKHLITATGQRVTLRCSPRSGDLSVYWYQQSLDQGLQFLIQYYNGEERAKGNILERFSAQQFPDLHSELNLSSLELGDSALYFCASGIVGLARHNEQFFGPGTRLTVL.

This chain uses TRBV29-1 with TRBJ1-1; maybe TRBD1 (6 bases). V lost 4 bases and J 1 base, leaving 16 bases between the germline ends. Germline V CDR1 and CDR2: SQVTM, ANQGSEA. The CDR3 runs to 15 residues. The CDR3 nucleotides are TGCAGCGTTGGTGGGGACACAATTAAGAACACTGAAGCTTTCTTT. Encoded protein: CSVGGDTIKNTEAFF.

This clonotype was observed a handful of times. The chain links TRBV6-5 to TRBJ1-2; TRBD1 might be the D (5 bases). From germline, CDR1 is MNHEY and CDR2 SVGAGI. The CDR3 sequence is 19 residues long. V gave up 0 bases and J gave up 4 bases, with 24 bases separating them. This CDR3 is CASSYSNYPGPTDIYGYTF. In nucleotides, the CDR3 is TGTGCCAGCAGTTACTCTAACTATCCGGGACCCACGGATATCTATGGCTACACCTTC.

The J gene is TRBJ2-7, the V gene TRBV7-3, with 9 bases that match TRBD1. Per the germline V gene, CDR1 is SGHTA and CDR2 is FQGTGA. V was pared by 2 bases and J by 5 bases, with 10 bases of the junction left unmatched. CDR3 length equals 16 residues. Written as DNA, the CDR3 is TGTGCCAGCAGCTTACTCGGACAGGGGTACAAGGACGAGCAGTACGTC. Translating gives CASSLLGQGYKDEQYV.

V gene TRBV27 combines with J gene TRBJ2-1, with 10 bases that match TRBD2. Germline CDR1 is MNHEY and CDR2 is SMNVEV (reference sequence). The CDR3 has 16 amino acids. V shed 5 bases, J shed 2 bases, and the junction held 6 bases outside the gene matches. CDR3 region: CASSPAGLAPYNEQFF. The CDR3 nucleotides are TGTGCCAGCAGTCCCGCGGGACTAGCGCCCTACAATGAGCAGTTCTTC.

V and J are TRBV19 and TRBJ1-5; D is undetermined. From germline, CDR1 is LNHDA and CDR2 SQIVND (reference sequence). This CDR3 has 15 amino acids. V was shortened by 3 bases and J by 0 bases, with 9 bases between the two germline ends. The CDR3 spells CASSMSLISNQPQHF. CDR3 sequence (DNA): TGTGCCAGTAGTATGTCCCTTATTAGCAATCAGCCCCAGCATTTT. The complete variable domain, with remaining parts taken from reference TRBV19 and TRBJ1-5, reads DGGITQSPKYLFRKEGQNVTLSCEQNLNHDAMYWYRQDPGQGLRLIYYSQIVNDFQKGDIAEGYSVSREKKESFPLTVTSAQKNPTAFYLCASSMSLISNQPQHFGDGTRLSIL.

This CDR3 reads CASSPGQASNQPQHF. CDR3 bases: TGTGCCAGCTCACCAGGGCAGGCTAGCAATCAGCCCCAGCATTTT. This rearrangement joins TRBV7-8 to TRBJ1-5, with D perhaps matching TRBD1 (5 bases). V was pared by 8 bases and J by 0 bases, with 14 bases between. Germline V gives CDR1 SGHVS, CDR2 FQNEAQ. The CDR3 consists of 15 residues.

This clonotype was seen at least ten times. This chain joins TRBV4-1 and TRBJ2-7, with TRBD2 identical over 8 bases. The CDR3 loop spans 16 amino acids. The junction had 12 bases not matched to a gene; V was cut back by 3 bases and J by 5 bases. Germline V lookup: CDR1 MGHRA, CDR2 YSYEKL. CDR3 DNA sequence: TGCGCCAGCAGCCAGGTCTCTCGGCGGGAGGACAACGAGCAGTACTTC. It yields the protein CASSQVSRREDNEQYF.

The CDR3 loop is CASSSHRVDTEAFF. The CDR3 DNA reads as TGTGCCAGCAGCTCCCACAGGGTTGACACTGAAGCTTTCTTT. This chain uses TRBV7-9 with TRBJ1-1, with D possibly matching TRBD1 (6 bases). Germline V CDR1 and CDR2: SEHNR, FQNEAQ (reference sequence). The CDR3 contains 14 residues. Trimming took off 4 bases at V and 3 bases at J, with 12 bases between the two ends.

The rearrangement joins TRBV5-1 to TRBJ2-7, with 16 bases that match TRBD2. Trimming at V came to 4 bases and at J to 2 bases, leaving 12 bases not matched to a gene. Germline V gives CDR1 SGHRS, CDR2 YFSETQ. The CDR3 is 19 amino acids. As DNA, the CDR3 is TGCGCCAGCAGCCGAGACACGGGACTAGCGGGAGGGGGTCCCTACGAGCAGTACTTC. As protein: CASSRDTGLAGGGPYEQYF.